A single T cell receptor (beta chain) is shown here with its context. The source of the sample is a study of blood T cell repertoires in COVID-19. At the level of the study: COVID-19 samples collected from the United States, Italy and Spain covered acute and convalescent phases.

Cohort placement rested on clinical history that participants reported themselves. This table comes from immunoSEQ multiplex PCR, and its TCRdb copy is limited to in-frame clones, with some not included. The profile shows 120,000 to 150,000 clones, 70% to 90% of them singletons. From germline, CDR1 is LNHDA and CDR2 SQIVND (reference sequence). The CDR3 covers 15 residues. Trimming took 5 bases from V and 7 from J; bases not matched to a gene: 9. The TCR sequence derives from a woman aged 30 to 39 with acute COVID-19. The chain is built from TRBV19 and TRBJ1-3, with 9 positions matching TRBD1. What was sequenced was PBMCs or T cells enriched from blood (not recorded which). The CDR3 is CASSVQGAIVNTIYF. The CDR3 coding sequence is TGTGCCAGTAGTGTACAGGGGGCGATTGTGAACACCATATATTTT.